The 31 T cell receptor beta chains presented below share a single source sample, sequenced in a study of T cell responses to AZD1222 COVID-19 vaccine (dated by TCRdb to the early 2020s). The time point label for this specimen denotes: about 28 days (+/-7) after the second vaccine dose. The library was made by the immunoSEQ multiplex PCR assay. TCRdb retrieved this table from immuneACCESS and kept in-frame rearrangements only. Not all clones are present; in checked studies, unresolved V genes account for under half, and no reason is known for the remainder. The sample records 130,000 to 150,000 clones, about nine tenths of which are singletons. Under 2% of the sample is in the top ten clones. The input for sequencing was peripheral blood, taken 28 days after the second AZD1222 dose. The receptors derive from an adult who received the AZD1222 COVID-19 vaccine.

The rearrangement uses TRBV6-2 or TRBV6-3 and TRBJ2-5, with TRBD2 identical over 12 bases. V gave up 4 bases and J gave up 4 bases; unmatched junction bases: 10. Germline V gives CDR1 MNHEY, CDR2 SVGEGT. This CDR3 has 17 amino acids. Here the CDR3 DNA reads TGTGCCAGCAGTTCAATCCGACTAGCGGGAGATACAGAGACCCAGTACTTC. Amino acid sequence: CASSSIRLAGDTETQYF.

J is TRBJ2-7 and V is TRBV9, with TRBD1 identical over 7 bases. The V gene's germline CDR1 is SGDLS and CDR2 YYNGEE. V gave up 2 bases and J gave up 3 bases; unmatched junction bases: 14. The CDR3 runs to 17 residues. CDR3 sequence reads: CASSVGPLQGSYYEQYF. As DNA, the CDR3 is TGTGCCAGCAGCGTGGGCCCCCTACAGGGGTCCTACTACGAGCAGTACTTC.

This chain joins TRBV5-4 and TRBJ2-3; D call uncertain. The CDR3 covers 14 residues. From germline, CDR1 is SGHNT and CDR2 YYREEE (reference sequence). Trimming cost V 3 bases and J 1 base, with 9 bases left between them. CDR3 residues: CASSSSLGTDTQYF. The CDR3 DNA follows: TGTGCCAGCAGCTCCTCTCTAGGCACAGATACGCAGTATTTT.

The chain recombines TRBV7-2 with TRBJ2-2; maybe TRBD2 (6 bases). Germline V lookup: CDR1 SGHTA, CDR2 FQGNSA. The CDR3 spans 16 residues. The V end was cut by 1 base, the J end by 4 bases, with 13 bases between. CDR3: CASSLEAGWGTGELFF. The CDR3 region has the DNA TGTGCCAGCAGCTTAGAGGCGGGATGGGGCACCGGGGAGCTGTTTTTT.

V gene TRBV7-9 combines with J gene TRBJ2-1; 8 bases are shared with TRBD2. This CDR3 has 15 amino acids. Germline V gene data show CDR1 as SEHNR and CDR2 as FQNEAQ (reference sequence). V was clipped by 4 bases and J by 9 bases; unmatched bases: 11. The CDR3 nucleotides read TGTGCCAGCAGCTCGCCCTGGTCGGGGGGGGTTGAGCAGTTCTTC. It translates to CASSSPWSGGVEQFF.

CDR3 coding DNA: TGTGCCATCAGTGAGGGGGTCGTAGCGGGAGTCTCCAATGAGCAGTTCTTC. Residues: CAISEGVVAGVSNEQFF. This chain uses TRBV10-3 with TRBJ2-1; 9 nucleotides agree with TRBD2. Germline V gives CDR1 ENHRY, CDR2 SYGVKD. Trimming at V came to 2 bases and at J to 6 bases, leaving 11 bases not matched to a gene. CDR3 size: 17 residues.

This chain connects TRBV11-2 to TRBJ2-1; D unresolved. From germline, CDR1 is SGHAT and CDR2 FQNNGV. Trimming removed 2 bases from V and 0 bases from J, with 11 bases in between. The CDR3 extends over 16 amino acids. CDR3 sequence: CASSLYGRNSYNEQFF. In DNA form, the CDR3 reads TGTGCCAGCAGCTTATACGGAAGAAACTCCTACAATGAGCAGTTCTTC.

V usage is TRBV27 and J usage is TRBJ1-2, with TRBD1 matching over 7 bases. CDR3 size: 16 residues. Germline V gene lookup returns CDR1 MNHEY and CDR2 SMNVEV (reference sequence). Losses at the gene ends were 6 bases for V and 4 bases for J; bases not matched to a gene: 14. CDR3 amino acids: CASSGSDRAGLYGYTF. The CDR3 nucleotides read TGTGCCAGCAGCGGGTCAGACAGGGCGGGCCTCTATGGCTACACCTTC.

The chain links TRBV30 to TRBJ1-1; tentative D call: TRBD1 (5 bases). Between the trimmed V and J ends, which lost 6 bases and 5 bases, there was a span of 13 bases. CDR1 and CDR2 from the germline V gene are GTSNPN and SVGIG (reference sequence). The CDR3 length is 12 residues. The CDR3: CACDQGFTEAFF. In nucleotides, the CDR3 is TGTGCCTGTGACCAGGGCTTTACTGAAGCTTTCTTT.

The V gene is TRBV10-1, the J gene TRBJ1-1; 7 positions match TRBD1. J gave up 8 bases and V 2 bases, and 8 bases lay outside the gene matches. The CDR3 sequence is 14 residues long. In germline, CDR1 is WNHNN, CDR2 SYGVQD (reference sequence). The CDR3, as DNA: TGCGCCAGCAGTGAGCAGGGGGGCACCAACGAAGCTTTCTTT. It is translated as CASSEQGGTNEAFF.

This clone was detected only once. The chain carries TRBV19 and TRBJ1-5; TRBD1 matches at 8 bases. The CDR3 extends over 15 amino acids. Germline values: CDR1 LNHDA, CDR2 SQIVND (reference sequence). Trimming cost V 6 bases and J 2 bases; bases outside gene matches: 6. The CDR3 sequence: CASSRTGYGNQPQHF. Written as DNA, the CDR3 is TGTGCCAGTAGCAGGACAGGGTACGGCAATCAGCCCCAGCATTTT.

This clone has just one count. The chain uses TRBV11-2 and TRBJ1-1; maybe TRBD1 (6 bases). The CDR3 runs 14 residues. Trimming took off 3 bases at V and 5 bases at J, with 13 bases between the two ends. From germline, CDR1 is SGHAT and CDR2 FQNNGV. CDR3: CASSFPRGGTEAFF. CDR3 DNA sequence: TGTGCCAGCAGCTTCCCCAGGGGAGGGACTGAAGCTTTCTTT.

The chain recombines TRBV14 with TRBJ2-3; D uncertain. Per the germline V gene, CDR1 is SGHDN and CDR2 is FVKESK. Deletions cut 3 bases from V and 6 bases from J, with 4 bases between. There are 11 residues in the CDR3. CDR3 protein: CASSHSDTQYF. The CDR3 region has the DNA TGTGCCAGCAGCCATTCGGATACGCAGTATTTT.

This chain connects TRBV21-1 to TRBJ2-7; the D segment call TRBD1 is taken from the table without a DNA check. TRBV21-1 is assigned pseudogene status. The CDR3 runs 16 residues. CDR3: CASSKGRDREMYEQYF. CDR3 DNA sequence: TGTGCCAGCAGCAAAGGGCGGGACAGGGAAATGTACGAGCAGTACTTC.

The V gene is TRBV6-1, the J gene TRBJ2-1; D not resolved. The CDR3 has 16 residues. In germline, CDR1 is MNHNS, CDR2 SASEGT. Trimming shortened V by 2 bases and J by 1 base, and 12 bases separated the two germline ends. As DNA, the CDR3 is TGTGCCAGCAGTGAAAGAAGCGCCCAGTCCTACAATGAGCAGTTCTTC. Amino acids: CASSERSAQSYNEQFF.

The chain recombines TRBV6-5 with TRBJ2-1, with TRBD2 identical over 12 bases. Germline CDR1 reads MNHEY; CDR2 reads SVGAGI. The ends lost 5 bases at V and 6 bases at J; junction bases unmatched: 5. The CDR3 loop spans 15 amino acids. The DNA of the CDR3 is TGTGCCAGCAGTAAATCACTAGCGGGGGGCAATGAGCAGTTCTTC. It yields the protein CASSKSLAGGNEQFF.

This clone appeared a few times. The chain combines TRBV28 with TRBJ2-5; D unclear. V was cut by 6 bases and J by 2 bases, with 4 bases left in between. This CDR3 is built from 11 residues. Looked up from germline, CDR1 is MDHEN and CDR2 is SYDVKM. The CDR3 loop reads CASRAQETQYF. CDR3 DNA: TGTGCCAGCAGGGCTCAAGAGACCCAGTACTTC.

In DNA form, the CDR3 reads TGTGCCAGCAGCTCGGGACAGGGGCCAGAGACCCAGTACTTC. It translates to CASSSGQGPETQYF. The chain has TRBV7-7 and TRBJ2-5; 10 nucleotides align to TRBD1. CDR3 length: 14 amino acids. Trimming cost V 4 bases and J 4 bases; bases outside gene matches: 3. Germline-derived CDR1 and CDR2 are SSHAT and FNYEAQ (reference sequence).

The V gene is TRBV14, the J gene TRBJ2-1; 8 positions agree with TRBD2. The length of the CDR3 is 17 residues. Germline CDR1 SGHDN, CDR2 FVKESK. With 3 bases clipped from V and 4 bases from J, the junction kept 11 bases outside the gene matches. The CDR3 loop reads CASSHLDYRGGYNEQFF. Written as DNA, the CDR3 is TGTGCCAGCAGCCATCTAGATTATCGGGGGGGGTACAATGAGCAGTTCTTC.

This rearrangement joins TRBV7-9 to TRBJ2-2, with 10 bases fitting TRBD2. V was clipped by 2 bases and J by 5 bases; unmatched bases: 8. Per the germline V gene, CDR1 is SEHNR and CDR2 is FQNEAQ (reference sequence). There are 17 residues in the CDR3. For the CDR3, the DNA is TGTGCCAGCAGCTTATGGCTAGCGGGAGACCGTACCGGGGAGCTGTTTTTT. Protein sequence: CASSLWLAGDRTGELFF. The whole variable domain, filled in from reference TRBV7-9 and TRBJ2-2, reads DTGVSQNPRHKITKRGQNVTFRCDPISEHNRLYWYRQTLGQGPEFLTYFQNEAQLEKSRLLSDRFSAERPKGSFSTLEIQRTEQGDSAMYLCASSLWLAGDRTGELFFGEGSRLTVL.

The chain has TRBV5-1 and TRBJ1-2, with 9 bases identical to TRBD1. The ends lost 1 base at V and 3 bases at J; junction bases unmatched: 10. CDR3 length: 17 amino acids. The germline V gene has CDR1 SGHRS and CDR2 YFSETQ. The CDR3 nucleotides are TGCGCCAGCAGCTTGACGTCCGGGACAGGGATAGACTATGGCTACACCTTC. This encodes CASSLTSGTGIDYGYTF.

The rearrangement joins TRBV29-1 to TRBJ1-3; 8 nucleotides match TRBD1. J was trimmed by 4 bases and V by 5 bases; bases with no gene match: 10. Per germline, CDR1 SQVTM and CDR2 ANQGSEA. This CDR3 is built from 15 residues. This CDR3 is CSVFGTGTPGNTIYF. The CDR3 nucleotides are TGCAGCGTTTTTGGGACAGGCACCCCGGGAAACACCATATATTTT.

The rearrangement joins TRBV12-3 or TRBV12-4 to TRBJ2-7; no clear D gene. The CDR3 sequence is 13 residues long. With 3 bases removed from V and 6 bases from J, the gap between germline ends came to 12 bases. CDR3 DNA sequence: TGTGCCAGCAGTTTTGTGGAGTTTAGCGAGCAGTACTTC. It specifies CASSFVEFSEQYF.

The rearrangement uses TRBV3-1 (or the pseudogene TRBV3-2) and TRBJ1-2; 10 bases are shared with TRBD1. CDR3 size: 15 residues. Germline CDR1 and CDR2: LGHDT and YNNKEL (reference sequence). V lost 3 bases and J lost 8; bases outside the gene matches: 9. CDR3 in DNA: TGTGCCAGCAGCCATACATCCGGGACAGGGGAGGGCTACACCTTC. Translation: CASSHTSGTGEGYTF.

This chain connects TRBV24-1 to TRBJ2-7, with D maybe TRBD1 (8 bases). The germline CDR1 and CDR2 sequences are KGHDR and SFDVKD. This CDR3 region has 14 residues. V lost 3 bases to trimming and J lost 6 bases, with 14 bases between them. The CDR3 is CATSDATGGGEQYF. CDR3 nucleotide sequence: TGTGCCACCAGTGATGCAACAGGGGGGGGCGAGCAGTACTTC.

The rearrangement uses TRBV28 and TRBJ2-7; D is uncertain. The CDR3 is 14 amino acids. Per the germline V gene, CDR1 is MDHEN and CDR2 is SYDVKM. Trimming took 4 bases from V and 4 from J, leaving 14 bases between them. This CDR3 reads CASSSPSKLYEQYF. The CDR3 DNA sequence: TGTGCCAGCAGTTCTCCGTCCAAATTGTACGAGCAGTACTTC.

The rearrangement links TRBV6-1 to TRBJ2-7, with D perhaps TRBD2 (5 bases). The CDR3 length is 17 residues. V lost 2 bases to trimming and J lost 1 base, with 18 bases between them. Germline V gene sequence: CDR1 MNHNS, CDR2 SASEGT. DNA of the CDR3: TGTGCCAGCAGTGAATACTCCCCCGGGGAAGGGTCCTACGAGCAGTACTTC. It translates to CASSEYSPGEGSYEQYF.

The gene calls are TRBV9 and TRBJ2-1; 9 bases are shared with TRBD2. This CDR3 contains 17 residues. Trimming removed 0 bases from V and 2 bases from J; junction bases left unmatched: 6. Germline CDR1 reads SGDLS; CDR2 reads YYNGEE. The CDR3, as DNA: TGTGCCAGCAGCGTAGACGGCGCGGGAGGGCCCTACAATGAGCAGTTCTTC. Translated: CASSVDGAGGPYNEQFF.

V gene TRBV27 combines with J gene TRBJ1-4; D is perhaps TRBD1 (6 bases). Trimming pared 8 bases from V and 6 bases from J, leaving 19 bases between. The CDR3 totals 15 residues. Germline-derived CDR1 and CDR2 are MNHEY and SMNVEV (reference sequence). This CDR3 is CASGSGQPGYEKLFF. As DNA, the CDR3 is TGTGCCAGCGGGTCTGGACAGCCAGGTTATGAAAAACTGTTTTTT.

The V gene is TRBV3-1 (or the pseudogene TRBV3-2), the J gene TRBJ2-7; either TRBD1 or TRBD2 may supply D (5 bases each). V was clipped by 2 bases and J by 6 bases, with 14 bases between them. This CDR3 spans 14 amino acids. The germline V gene has CDR1 LGHDT and CDR2 YNNKEL (reference sequence). CDR3 sequence reads: CASSQYEGRSEQYF. As DNA, the CDR3 is TGTGCCAGCAGCCAATATGAGGGGAGAAGCGAGCAGTACTTC.

The V gene is TRBV7-9, the J gene TRBJ1-3; possibly TRBD1 for D (5 bases). CDR3 length equals 14 residues. The germline CDR1 and CDR2 sequences are SEHNR and FQNEAQ (reference sequence). V lost 5 bases and J lost 0, with 8 bases in between. CDR3 nucleotides: TGTGCCAGCAGCCCGGACATCTCTGGAAACACCATATATTTT. The encoded protein is CASSPDISGNTIYF.